The entry that follows covers one TCR beta chain sequence. This sample is part of a study of control samples from healthy donors and cancer patients. Using immunoSEQ multiplex PCR, the repertoire was profiled, and TCRdb retains in-frame clones only, with some absent. The data contain 80,000 or so clones, roughly nine tenths of them singletons. This sequence originates from a man aged 50 or older in good health. Input material: blood.

CDR3: CASRNREGYTEAFF. The CDR3 region has the DNA TGTGCCAGCAGGAACAGGGAGGGGTACACTGAAGCTTTCTTT. The rearrangement joins TRBV6-5 to TRBJ1-1; tentative D call: TRBD1 (6 bases). The CDR3 is 14 residues long. Germline values: CDR1 MNHEY, CDR2 SVGAGI. Trimming removed 6 bases from V and 3 bases from J, with 14 bases in between.